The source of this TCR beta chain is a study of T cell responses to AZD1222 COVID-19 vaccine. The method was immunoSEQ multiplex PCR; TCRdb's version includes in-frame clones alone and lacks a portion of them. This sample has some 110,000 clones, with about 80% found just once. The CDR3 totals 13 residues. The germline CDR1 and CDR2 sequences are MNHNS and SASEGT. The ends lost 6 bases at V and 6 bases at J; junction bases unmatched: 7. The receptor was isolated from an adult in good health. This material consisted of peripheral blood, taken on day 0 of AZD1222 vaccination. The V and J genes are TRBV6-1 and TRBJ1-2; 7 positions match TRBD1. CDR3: CASSFDRVHGYTF. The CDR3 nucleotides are TGTGCCAGCAGCTTTGACAGGGTCCATGGCTACACCTTC.